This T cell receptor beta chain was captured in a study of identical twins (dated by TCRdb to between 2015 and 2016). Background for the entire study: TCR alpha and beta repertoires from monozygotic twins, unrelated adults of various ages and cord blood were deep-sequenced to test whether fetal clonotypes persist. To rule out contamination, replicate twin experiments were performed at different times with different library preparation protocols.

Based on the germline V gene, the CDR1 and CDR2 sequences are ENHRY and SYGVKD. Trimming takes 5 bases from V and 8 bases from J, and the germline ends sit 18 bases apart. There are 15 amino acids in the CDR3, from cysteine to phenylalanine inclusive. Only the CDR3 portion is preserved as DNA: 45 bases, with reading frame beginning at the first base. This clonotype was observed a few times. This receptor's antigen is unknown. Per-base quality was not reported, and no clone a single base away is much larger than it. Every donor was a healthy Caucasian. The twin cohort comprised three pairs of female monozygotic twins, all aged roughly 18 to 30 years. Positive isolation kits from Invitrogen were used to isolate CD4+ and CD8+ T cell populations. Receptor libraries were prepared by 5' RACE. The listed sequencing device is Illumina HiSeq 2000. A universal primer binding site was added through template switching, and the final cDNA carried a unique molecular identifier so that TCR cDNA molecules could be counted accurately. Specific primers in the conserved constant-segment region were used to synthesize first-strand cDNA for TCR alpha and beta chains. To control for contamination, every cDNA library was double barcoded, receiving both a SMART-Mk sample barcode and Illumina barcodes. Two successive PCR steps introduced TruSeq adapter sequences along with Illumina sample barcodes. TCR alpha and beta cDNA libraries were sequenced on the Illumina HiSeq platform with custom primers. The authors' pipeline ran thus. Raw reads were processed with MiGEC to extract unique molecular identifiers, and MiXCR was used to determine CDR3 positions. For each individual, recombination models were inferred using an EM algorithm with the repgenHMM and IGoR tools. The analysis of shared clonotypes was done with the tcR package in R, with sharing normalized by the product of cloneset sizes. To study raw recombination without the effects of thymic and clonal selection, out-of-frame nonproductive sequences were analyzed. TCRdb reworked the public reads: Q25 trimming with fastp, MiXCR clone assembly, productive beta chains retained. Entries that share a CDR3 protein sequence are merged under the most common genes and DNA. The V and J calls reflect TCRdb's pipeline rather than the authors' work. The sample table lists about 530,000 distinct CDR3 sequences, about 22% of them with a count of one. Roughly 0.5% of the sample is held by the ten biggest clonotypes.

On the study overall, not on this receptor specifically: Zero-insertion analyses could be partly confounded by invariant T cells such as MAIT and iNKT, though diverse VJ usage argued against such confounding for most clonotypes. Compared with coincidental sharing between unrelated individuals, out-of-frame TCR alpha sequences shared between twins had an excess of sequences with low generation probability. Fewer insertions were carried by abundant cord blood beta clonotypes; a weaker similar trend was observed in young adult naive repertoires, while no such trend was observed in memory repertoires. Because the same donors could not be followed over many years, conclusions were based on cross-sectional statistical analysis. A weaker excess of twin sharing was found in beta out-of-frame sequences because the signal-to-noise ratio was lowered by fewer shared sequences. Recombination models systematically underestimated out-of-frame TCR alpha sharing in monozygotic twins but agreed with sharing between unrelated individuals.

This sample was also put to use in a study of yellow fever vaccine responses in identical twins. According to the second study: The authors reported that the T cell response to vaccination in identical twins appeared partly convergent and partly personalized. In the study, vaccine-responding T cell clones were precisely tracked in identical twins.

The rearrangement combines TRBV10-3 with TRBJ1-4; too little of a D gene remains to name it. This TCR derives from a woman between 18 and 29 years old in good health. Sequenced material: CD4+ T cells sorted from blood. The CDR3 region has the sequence CAISPDNAGYEKLFF. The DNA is TGTGCCATCAGTCCTGACAATGCCGGATACGAAAAACTGTTTTTT.